This T cell receptor beta chain comes out of a study of blood T cell repertoires in COVID-19. About the research overall: The analysed material was cDNA or gDNA that came from T cells, B-cell-depleted T cells, or PBMCs.

Authors' methods: Reference gene primers were amplified, and this amplification served to estimate nucleated cell counts. Measured with immunoSEQ multiplex PCR; TCRdb has only the in-frame clones, and not every one. That table gives V, J and clone size, and the DNA gave D and trimming. This sample has over 200,000 clones, with around 83% found just once. This TCR was sampled from a man between 35 and 55 years old who had recovered from COVID-19. Sequenced material: peripheral blood.

CDR3 sequence reads: CASSYQSSSYEQYF. CDR3 DNA sequence: TGTGCCAGCAGTTACCAGTCCAGCTCCTACGAGCAGTACTTC. The chain uses TRBV6-2 or TRBV6-3 and TRBJ2-7; D remains ambiguous. Germline V gives CDR1 MNHEY, CDR2 SVGEGT. The germline V and J ends were trimmed by 2 bases and 0 bases, with 8 bases remaining between them. The CDR3 covers 14 residues.